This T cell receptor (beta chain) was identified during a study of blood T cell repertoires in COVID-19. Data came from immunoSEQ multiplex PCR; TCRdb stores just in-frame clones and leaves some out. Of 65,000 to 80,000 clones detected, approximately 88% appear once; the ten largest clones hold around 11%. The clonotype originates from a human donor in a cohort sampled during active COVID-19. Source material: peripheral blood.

The CDR3 DNA reads as TGTGCCAGCAGTCGGGCTCAGGGGAAAGTCAATCGGGAGCAGTACTTC. Its translation is CASSRAQGKVNREQYF. The V and J genes are TRBV28 and TRBJ2-7; tentatively, D is TRBD1 (6 bases). Trimming took off 5 bases at V and 7 bases at J, with 24 bases between the two ends. CDR1 MDHEN and CDR2 SYDVKM come from the germline V gene. This CDR3 region has 16 residues.